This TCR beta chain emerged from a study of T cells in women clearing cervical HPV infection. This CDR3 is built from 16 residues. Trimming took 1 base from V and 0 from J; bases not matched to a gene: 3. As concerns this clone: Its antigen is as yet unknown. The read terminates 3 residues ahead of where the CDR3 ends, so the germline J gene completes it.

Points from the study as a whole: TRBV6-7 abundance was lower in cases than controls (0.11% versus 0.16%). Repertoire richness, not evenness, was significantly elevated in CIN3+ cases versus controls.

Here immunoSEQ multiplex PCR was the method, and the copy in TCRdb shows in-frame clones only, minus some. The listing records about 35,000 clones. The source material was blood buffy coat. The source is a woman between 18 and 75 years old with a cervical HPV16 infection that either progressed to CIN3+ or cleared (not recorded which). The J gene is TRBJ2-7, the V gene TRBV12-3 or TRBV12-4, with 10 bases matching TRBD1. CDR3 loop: CASSLGWDRGSYEQYF. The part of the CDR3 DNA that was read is TGTGCCAGCAGTTTAGGGTGGGACAGGGGCTCCTACGAG.